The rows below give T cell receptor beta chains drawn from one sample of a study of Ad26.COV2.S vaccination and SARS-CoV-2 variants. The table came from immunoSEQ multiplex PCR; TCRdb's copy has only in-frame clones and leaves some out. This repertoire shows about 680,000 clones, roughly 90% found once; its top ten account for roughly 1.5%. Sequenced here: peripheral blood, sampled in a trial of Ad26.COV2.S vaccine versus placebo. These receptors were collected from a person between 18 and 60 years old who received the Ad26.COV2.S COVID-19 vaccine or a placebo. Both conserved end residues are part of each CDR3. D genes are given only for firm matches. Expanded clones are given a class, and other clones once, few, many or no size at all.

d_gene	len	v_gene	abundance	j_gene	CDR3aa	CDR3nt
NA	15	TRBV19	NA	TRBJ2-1	CASSQTSLTYNEQFF	TGTGCCAGTAGTCAAACCTCTCTTACCTACAATGAGCAGTTCTTC
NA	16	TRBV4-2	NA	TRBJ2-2	CASSPLEHSNTGELFF	TGTGCCAGCAGCCCCCTGGAGCACAGCAACACCGGGGAGCTGTTTTTT
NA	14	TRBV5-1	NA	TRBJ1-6	CASSRGRVESPLHF	TGCGCCAGCAGCCGAGGGAGGGTAGAGTCACCCCTCCACTTT
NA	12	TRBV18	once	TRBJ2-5	CASSPDGETQYF	TGTGCCAGCTCACCCGATGGGGAGACCCAGTACTTC
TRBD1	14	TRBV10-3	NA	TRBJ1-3	CAISSTGWENTIYF	TGTGCCATCAGCTCGACAGGGTGGGAAAACACCATATATTTT
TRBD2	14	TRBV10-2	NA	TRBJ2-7	CASSRTSGNHEQYF	TGCGCCAGCAGTAGAACTAGCGGGAACCACGAGCAGTACTTC
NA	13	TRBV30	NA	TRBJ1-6	CAWNSGGNSPLHF	TGTGCCTGGAATTCTGGTGGTAATTCACCCCTCCACTTT
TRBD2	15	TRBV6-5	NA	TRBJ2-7	CASRHGLARPYEQYF	TGTGCCAGCAGACACGGACTAGCGAGACCCTACGAGCAGTACTTC
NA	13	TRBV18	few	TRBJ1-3	CASSPGSGNTIYF	TGTGCCAGCTCACCGGGCTCTGGAAACACCATATATTTT
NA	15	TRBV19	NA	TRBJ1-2	CASSRERGRGYGYTF	TGTGCCAGTAGTAGGGAGCGGGGTAGAGGCTATGGCTACACCTTC